This TCR beta chain was recorded in a study of pediatric ulcerative colitis. The protocol was immunoSEQ multiplex PCR, while the TCRdb copy is restricted to in-frame clones and leaves out a portion. The table shows 54,000 or so clones, with 87% occurring only once. The CDR3 contains 15 residues. V lost 5 bases and J 4 bases, leaving 16 bases between the germline ends. The V gene's germline CDR1 is SGHNT and CDR2 YYREEE (reference sequence). This chain joins TRBV5-4 and TRBJ2-1; D might be TRBD2 (6 bases). Input material: blood. The receptor's source is a boy between 5 and 17 years old who was a control in a study of pediatric ulcerative colitis. CDR3 sequence: CASREQVGTYNEQFF. CDR3 bases: TGTGCCAGCAGGGAGCAGGTCGGGACTTACAATGAGCAGTTCTTC.